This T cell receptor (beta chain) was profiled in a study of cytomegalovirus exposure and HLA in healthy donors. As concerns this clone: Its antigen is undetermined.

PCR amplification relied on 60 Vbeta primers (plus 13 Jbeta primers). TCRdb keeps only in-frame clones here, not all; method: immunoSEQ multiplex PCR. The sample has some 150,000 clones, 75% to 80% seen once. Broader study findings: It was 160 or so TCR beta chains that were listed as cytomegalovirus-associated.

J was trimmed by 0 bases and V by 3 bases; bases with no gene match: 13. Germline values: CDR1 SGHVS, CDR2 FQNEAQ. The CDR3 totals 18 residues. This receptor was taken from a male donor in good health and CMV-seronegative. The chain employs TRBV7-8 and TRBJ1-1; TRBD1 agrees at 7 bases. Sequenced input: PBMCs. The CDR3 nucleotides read TGTGCCAGCAGCTTTAGGGGTGGCGGGACAGCCTTGAACACTGAAGCTTTCTTT. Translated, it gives CASSFRGGGTALNTEAFF.